This T cell receptor beta chain was captured in a study of early T cells in non-severe SARS-CoV-2 infection. Study-level information: Bulk RNA from unsorted whole blood was sequenced; chains were unpaired.

From germline, CDR1 is MNHEY and CDR2 SMNVEV (reference sequence). This CDR3 region has 16 residues. Trimming removed 0 bases from V and 4 bases from J; junction bases left unmatched: 7. Tagging with unique molecular identifiers was applied to individual cDNA molecules. TCRdb reprocessed the 5' RACE reads via MiXCR and lists one record per CDR3 protein. The table records 85,000 to 100,000 distinct CDR3 sequences, 8% to 13% of them present only once. The TCR sequence derives from an adult who was a healthcare worker with PCR-confirmed SARS-CoV-2 infection or an uninfected control (not recorded which). The chain couples TRBV27 to TRBJ2-7; 9 bases are a match to TRBD1. Sequenced material: whole blood, taken at baseline. DNA of the CDR3: TGTGCCAGCAGTTTATCGTCGGGACAGGGATATTACGAGCAGTACTTC. Encoded protein: CASSLSSGQGYYEQYF.